The entry below describes one TCR beta chain. Its antigen is currently unknown. Germline CDR1 SGHRS, CDR2 YFSETQ. The length of the CDR3 is 14 residues. V dropped 4 bases and J dropped 2; count of bases not matched to a gene: 6. This record belongs to a study of CD8+ T cells in alopecia areata. cDNA prepared by RNA extraction and subsequent reverse transcription served as the template for sequencing. Profiled with immunoSEQ multiplex PCR; TCRdb holds only in-frame clones, not every one. Here the sample spans hundreds of thousands of clones, 66% being singletons. Treatment reported: oral pan-JAK inhibitor, 5-10 mg twice daily. General study results and limits: On tofacitinib, scalp and blood still held many of the expanded lesional clones. Clonality in the scalp and expanded CD8+ clones ranked among the top 100 were significantly decreased by tofacitinib.

Material: CD4+ T cells sorted from blood, obtained at week 44, from a patient treated with tofacitinib. The origin of this receptor is a human donor with alopecia areata. This chain uses TRBV5-1 with TRBJ2-7, with 7 bases matching TRBD1. The chain's CDR3 is CASSPGTATYEQYF. The CDR3 DNA follows: TGCGCCAGCAGCCCTGGGACAGCTACCTACGAGCAGTACTTC.